This TCR beta chain was retrieved from a study of CD4+ T cells in melanoma. Regarding the study as a whole: Reportedly, melanoma neoantigen-specific CD4+ T cells showed varied differentiation states. A reported correlation linked neoantigen-specific CD4+ T cells to CD8+, macrophage and B cell function.

TCRdb's table, derived via immunoSEQ multiplex PCR, lists solely in-frame clones and lacks some. The sample lists more than 8,500 clones; approximately 70% were seen once. Details on this clone: Its specificity is unknown.

Trimming stripped 3 bases from V and 0 bases from J, with 17 bases between. Germline V CDR1 and CDR2: MDHEN, SYDVKM. This CDR3 comprises 17 residues. This TCR was sampled from a human donor with melanoma. This chain connects TRBV28 to TRBJ1-1; a possible D gene is TRBD1 (6 bases). Sequences were obtained from peripheral blood. The CDR3 DNA sequence: TGTGCCAGCAGTTTTCGACGTACAGGGCACATGAACACTGAAGCTTTCTTT. Its translation: CASSFRRTGHMNTEAFF.